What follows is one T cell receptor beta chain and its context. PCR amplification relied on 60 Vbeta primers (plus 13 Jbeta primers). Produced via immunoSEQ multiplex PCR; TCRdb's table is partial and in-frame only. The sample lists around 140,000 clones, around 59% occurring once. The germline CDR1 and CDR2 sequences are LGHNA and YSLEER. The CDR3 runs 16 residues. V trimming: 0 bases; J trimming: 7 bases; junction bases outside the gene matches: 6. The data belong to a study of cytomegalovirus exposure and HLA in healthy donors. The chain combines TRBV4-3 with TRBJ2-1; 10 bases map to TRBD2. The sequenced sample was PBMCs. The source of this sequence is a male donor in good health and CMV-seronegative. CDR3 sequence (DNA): TGCGCCAGCAGCCAAGATAGGGCTAGCGGGGGTAATGAGCAGTTCTTC. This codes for CASSQDRASGGNEQFF.